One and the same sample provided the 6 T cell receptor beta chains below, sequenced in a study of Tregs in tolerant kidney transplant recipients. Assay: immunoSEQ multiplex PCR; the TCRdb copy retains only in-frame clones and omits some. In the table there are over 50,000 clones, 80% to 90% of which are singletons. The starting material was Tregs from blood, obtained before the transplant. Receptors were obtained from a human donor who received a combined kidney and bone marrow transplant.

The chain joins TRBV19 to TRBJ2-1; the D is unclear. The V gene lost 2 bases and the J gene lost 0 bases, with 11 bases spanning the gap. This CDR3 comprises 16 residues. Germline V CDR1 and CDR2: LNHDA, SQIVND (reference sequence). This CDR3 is CASSIPPSGSYNEQFF. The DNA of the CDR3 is TGTGCCAGTAGTATACCCCCTAGTGGCTCCTACAATGAGCAGTTCTTC.

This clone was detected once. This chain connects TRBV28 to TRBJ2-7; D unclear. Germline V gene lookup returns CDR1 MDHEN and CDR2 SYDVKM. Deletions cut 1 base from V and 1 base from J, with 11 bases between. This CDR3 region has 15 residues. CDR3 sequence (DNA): TGTGCCAGCAGTTTATTGGACGGGCGGTCCTACGAGCAGTACTTC. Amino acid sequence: CASSLLDGRSYEQYF.

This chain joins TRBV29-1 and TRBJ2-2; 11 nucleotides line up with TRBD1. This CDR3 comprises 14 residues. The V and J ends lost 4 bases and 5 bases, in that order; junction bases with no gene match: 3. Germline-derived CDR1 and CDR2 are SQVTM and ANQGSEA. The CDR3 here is CSVAGTGGTGELFF. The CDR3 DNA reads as TGCAGCGTTGCCGGGACAGGGGGGACCGGGGAGCTGTTTTTT.

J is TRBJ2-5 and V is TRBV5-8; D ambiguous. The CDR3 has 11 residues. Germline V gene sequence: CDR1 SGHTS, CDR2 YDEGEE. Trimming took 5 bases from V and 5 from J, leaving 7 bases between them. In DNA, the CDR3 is TGTGCCAGCAGAAGGGTCGAGACCCAGTACTTC. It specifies CASRRVETQYF.

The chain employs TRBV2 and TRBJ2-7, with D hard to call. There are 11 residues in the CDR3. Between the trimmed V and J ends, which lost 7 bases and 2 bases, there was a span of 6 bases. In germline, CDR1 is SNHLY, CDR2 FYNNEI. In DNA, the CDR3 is TGTGCCAGCATGGAAACCTACGAGCAGTACTTC. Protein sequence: CASMETYEQYF.

The DNA for the CDR3 is TGTGCCAGCAGAAAGACAGCGAACACTGAAGCTTTCTTT. It yields the protein CASRKTANTEAFF. The chain joins TRBV28 to TRBJ1-1; a possible D gene is TRBD1 (5 bases). The length of the CDR3 is 13 residues. Between the trimmed V and J ends, which lost 6 bases and 1 base, there was a span of 9 bases. Germline loops: CDR1 MDHEN, CDR2 SYDVKM.